The rows below give T cell receptor beta chains drawn from one sample of a study of graft-versus-host responses after intestinal transplantation. The data were produced by immunoSEQ multiplex PCR, yet TCRdb's version contains in-frame clones alone and is incomplete. The sample comprises around 21,000 clones, 30% to 40% of which are singletons, and 7.5% to 9.5% rests with the top ten. The input for sequencing was alloreactive CD8+ T cells from a mixed lymphocyte reaction culture, taken before intestinal transplant. These receptors all stem from a human patient who received an intestinal transplant. Each CDR3 is given with its conserved first and last residue. Each record gives: V gene, J gene, clone size, D gene, CDR3 length, CDR3 DNA, CDR3 protein. D genes are given only for firm matches. Rows may omit the clone size; those that give it use once, few, many or a size class.

TRBV28	TRBJ1-1	NA	TRBD1	15	TGTGCCAGCAGTTTTCGACAGGGGATGAACACTGAAGCTTTCTTT	CASSFRQGMNTEAFF
TRBV6-6	TRBJ1-2	few	NA	13	TGTGCCAGCACCTTTATTGCTAGCTATGGCTACACCTTC	CASTFIASYGYTF
TRBV19	TRBJ1-5	once	NA	13	TGTGCCAGTAGTATCAGAGGGGATCAGCCCCAGCATTTT	CASSIRGDQPQHF
TRBV15	TRBJ2-1	NA	TRBD1	14	TGTGCCACCAGACATCGAGACAGGGTCAATGAGCAGTTCTTC	CATRHRDRVNEQFF
TRBV6-6	TRBJ2-7	NA	TRBD2	15	TGTGCCAGCAGACCTTTTAGCGGGCTGGACTACGAGCAGTACTTC	CASRPFSGLDYEQYF
TRBV19	TRBJ2-2	medium-sized	NA	11	TGTGCCAGTAGTATAACCGGGGAGCTGTTTTTT	CASSITGELFF
TRBV7-9	TRBJ1-6	NA	NA	15	TGTGCCAGCAGGAAGGTTAGCTCCTATAATTCACCCCTCCACTTT	CASRKVSSYNSPLHF
TRBV7-7	TRBJ1-5	once	TRBD1	18	TGTGCCAGCAGCTTGGACCGGGACAGGGTGGCTAGCAATCAGCCCCAGCATTTT	CASSLDRDRVASNQPQHF
TRBV19	TRBJ2-3	few	TRBD2	14	TGTGCCAGTAGTGTGGGACTAGGTGGCGATACGCAGTATTTT	CASSVGLGGDTQYF
TRBV2	TRBJ2-7	once	NA	16	TGTGCCAGCAGTGAAGCGCCCGGGACTTCCTCCTACGAGCAGTACTTC	CASSEAPGTSSYEQYF
TRBV5-1	TRBJ1-2	NA	NA	15	TGCGCCAGCAGCTTGGGGTGGATTGGAACTTATGGCTACACCTTC	CASSLGWIGTYGYTF
TRBV11-2	TRBJ2-7	medium-sized	TRBD2	14	TGTGCCAGCAGCTTTACTAGCGGGAGCTACGAGCAGTACTTC	CASSFTSGSYEQYF
TRBV20-1	TRBJ2-5	few	NA	11	TGCAGTGCTCCCAGGACGTTGACCCAGTACTTC	CSAPRTLTQYF
TRBV27	TRBJ2-4	NA	TRBD1	13	TGTGCCAGCAGTTTAGGGGGACAGGACATTCAGTACTTC	CASSLGGQDIQYF
TRBV13	TRBJ2-6	NA	NA	17	TGTGCCAGCAGCTTAGAGGGGGGAAGCTCTGGGGCCAACGTCCTGACTTTC	CASSLEGGSSGANVLTF
TRBV4-1	TRBJ2-1	NA	TRBD2	16	TGCGCCAGCAGCCAAGGATCTAGCGGGAGTTGGAATGAGCAGTTCTTC	CASSQGSSGSWNEQFF
TRBV5-4	TRBJ2-3	NA	NA	16	TGTGCCAGCAGCTTCCTTACAGGGGAGGGCACAGATACGCAGTATTTT	CASSFLTGEGTDTQYF
TRBV7-2	TRBJ2-7	NA	NA	12	TGTGCCAGCAGCTCGAGGGTTGACGAGCAGTACTTC	CASSSRVDEQYF
TRBV27	TRBJ2-1	NA	NA	15	TGTGCCAGCAGTATTCTAGTGGGGGTTGACAATGAGCAGTTCTTC	CASSILVGVDNEQFF
TRBV6-9	TRBJ2-7	NA	TRBD1	13	TGTGCCAGCAGTGACAGGGGAGAGTACGAGCAGTACTTC	CASSDRGEYEQYF
TRBV9	TRBJ1-2	NA	TRBD1	16	TGTGCCAGCAGCGACCCCGGACAGGGTATAAACTATGGCTACACCTTC	CASSDPGQGINYGYTF
TRBV5-1	TRBJ2-5	few	NA	15	TGCGCCAGCAGTCGGGACACCCTGTACCAAGAGACCCAGTACTTC	CASSRDTLYQETQYF
TRBV5-4	TRBJ2-1	NA	NA	15	TGTGCCAGCAGCCGTCGCTCCCTTTCCTACAATGAGCAGTTCTTC	CASSRRSLSYNEQFF
TRBV27	TRBJ2-7	NA	NA	12	TGTGCCAGCAGTTACTTCTCCTACGAGCAGTACTTC	CASSYFSYEQYF
TRBV9	TRBJ2-7	NA	NA	14	TGTGCCAGCAGCTTGGGGGAGGGGGCCTACGAGCAGTACTTC	CASSLGEGAYEQYF
TRBV27	TRBJ2-7	NA	NA	14	TGTGCCAGCAGTTTAGGAGGGGGGGACTACGAGCAGTACTTC	CASSLGGGDYEQYF
TRBV11-1	TRBJ2-1	NA	NA	16	TGTGCCAGCAGCACCGGCCCCAGAACCCATGGGAATGAGCAGTTCTTC	CASSTGPRTHGNEQFF
TRBV10-3	TRBJ2-5	few	TRBD2	16	TGTGCCATCAGTGAGGGGCCTGCGGGAGGGAGAGAGACCCAGTACTTC	CAISEGPAGGRETQYF
TRBV29-1	TRBJ2-1	few	TRBD2	11	TGCAGCGTGATCGCGGGAGATGAGCAGTTCTTC	CSVIAGDEQFF
TRBV7-9	TRBJ1-5	few	TRBD1	19	TGTGCCAGCAGCTTAGATCGGACAGGGGGCCTTTGGAGCAATCAGCCCCAGCATTTT	CASSLDRTGGLWSNQPQHF
TRBV29-1	TRBJ2-1	few	TRBD2	14	TGCAGTCGGCGGGACTACCGACTTAGGGATGAGCAGTTCTTC	CSRRDYRLRDEQFF
TRBV7-6	TRBJ2-3	few	NA	13	TGTGCCAGCAGCTTAGGGGGCACAGATACGCAGTATTTT	CASSLGGTDTQYF
TRBV5-1	TRBJ1-1	NA	NA	15	TGCGCCAGCAGCTTGGCCCAGGAGCGTATCACTGAAGCTTTCTTT	CASSLAQERITEAFF
TRBV18	TRBJ2-3	few	NA	13	TGTGCCAGCTCATCCACTAGCACAGATACGCAGTATTTT	CASSSTSTDTQYF
TRBV7-3	TRBJ2-1	few	NA	13	TGTGCCAGCAGCGACAGGTACAACAATGAGCAGTTCTTC	CASSDRYNNEQFF
TRBV4-2	TRBJ2-1	few	NA	20	TGTGCCAGCAGCCTAACTATGGGGTGGTTATTTTTCGGATTATACAATGAGCAGTTCTTC	CASSLTMGWLFFGLYNEQFF
TRBV5-1	TRBJ1-1	NA	NA	14	TGCGCCAGCAGCTTCCGGTTGGGAACCACTGAAGCTTTCTTT	CASSFRLGTTEAFF
TRBV5-6	TRBJ2-7	medium-sized	NA	11	TGTGCCAGCAGCTTAGGGGGCGAGCAGTACTTC	CASSLGGEQYF
TRBV7-3	TRBJ2-1	NA	NA	16	TGTGCCAGCAGCTCAATAGGGGCTAGCTCCTACAATGAGCAGTTCTTC	CASSSIGASSYNEQFF
TRBV7-9	TRBJ1-1	NA	NA	13	TGTGCCAGCAGCTTACACGGGAACACTGAAGCTTTCTTT	CASSLHGNTEAFF
TRBV7-9	TRBJ2-5	few	NA	12	TGTGCCAGCAGCTTAATGGAAGAGACCCAGTACTTC	CASSLMEETQYF
TRBV25-1	TRBJ2-5	NA	TRBD1	15	TGTGCCAGCAGCTGGGACAGCACTTACCAAGAGACCCAGTACTTC	CASSWDSTYQETQYF
TRBV27	TRBJ1-1	few	NA	15	TGTGCCAGCAGTTTATTACCAGTCGGGGGCACTGAAGCTTTCTTT	CASSLLPVGGTEAFF
TRBV5-4	TRBJ1-2	NA	NA	16	TGTGCCAGCAGCTCAGGCGGGGGCAGGGCTTCCTATGGCTACACCTTC	CASSSGGGRASYGYTF
TRBV2	TRBJ2-5	NA	TRBD2	15	TGTGCCAGCAGTGAATCGGGGGGGGCCCAAGAGACCCAGTACTTC	CASSESGGAQETQYF
TRBV4-1	TRBJ2-2	NA	TRBD1	16	TGTGCCAGCAGCCAAGGGCTGGGACAGGGAACCGGGGAGCTGTTTTTT	CASSQGLGQGTGELFF
TRBV6-1	TRBJ2-7	few	TRBD2	12	TGTGCCAGCAGTTCTAGCGGGAGCGAGCAGTACTTC	CASSSSGSEQYF
TRBV27	TRBJ2-3	NA	NA	15	TGTGCCAGCAGTCCCCGGGCCCTGGGGACAGATACGCAGTATTTT	CASSPRALGTDTQYF
TRBV6-1	TRBJ1-5	NA	TRBD1	14	TGTGCCAGCAGTGCGGACAGGGCGGATCAGCCCCAGCATTTT	CASSADRADQPQHF
TRBV28	TRBJ2-6	NA	NA	20	TGTGCCAGCACCACCCTTGGCAGGGCTATACTAAGCTCTGGGGCCAACGTCCTGACTTTC	CASTTLGRAILSSGANVLTF
TRBV5-6	TRBJ2-5	few	NA	16	TGTGCCAGCAGCTTGGCACTATTGGAAAGTCAAGAGACCCAGTACTTC	CASSLALLESQETQYF
TRBV7-6	TRBJ2-1	NA	NA	14	TGTGCCAGCAGCTGGGGTGGGGGATGGGATGAGCAGTTCTTC	CASSWGGGWDEQFF
TRBV4-1	TRBJ1-1	NA	NA	16	TGCGCCAGCAGCCAAGATAGGGCAGGGTTCCGGTTATTGGCTTTCTTT	CASSQDRAGFRLLAFF
TRBV7-6	TRBJ2-1	NA	TRBD2	14	TGTGCCAGCAGCTTAGATGGACTAGTCCATGAGCAGTTCTTC	CASSLDGLVHEQFF
TRBV2	TRBJ2-1	NA	TRBD2	15	TGTGCCAGCAGTGAAGCGGCGGGAGGGCCCAATGAGCAGTTCTTC	CASSEAAGGPNEQFF
TRBV5-4	TRBJ1-1	NA	NA	12	TGTGCCAGCAGCTTCGGGGGAACTGAAGCTTTCTTT	CASSFGGTEAFF
TRBV15	TRBJ2-1	NA	NA	16	TGTGCCACCAGCAGAGGTGTGGGAGTACCCCTCAATGAGCAGTTCTTC	CATSRGVGVPLNEQFF
TRBV7-2	TRBJ2-3	NA	TRBD1	15	TGTGCCAGCAGCTTAGATGGACAGGCCACAGATACGCAGTATTTT	CASSLDGQATDTQYF
TRBV5-6	TRBJ1-6	NA	NA	16	TGTGCCAGCAGCTCTGACCAGGACGGGAATAATTCACCCCTCCACTTT	CASSSDQDGNNSPLHF
TRBV12-1	TRBJ2-7	NA	NA	18	TGTGCCAGCAGCCCTAAAACCTCGACCGAGACCGGGGGCCTCCGGGGGTACTTC	CASSPKTSTETGGLRGYF